The 3 T cell receptor beta chains presented below share a single source sample, sequenced in a study of T cells in Graves' hyperthyroidism and ophthalmopathy. TCR beta CDR3 sequences were amplified from RNA transcripts. TCR CDR3 regions were first amplified by RT-PCR with HTBI primers. TCRdb passed the multiplex PCR reads through MiXCR, listing each CDR3 protein once. The sample carries approximately 590,000 distinct CDR3 sequences, 15% to 19% recorded once. The sequenced sample consisted of blood. These receptors originate from a woman aged 25 to 39 with Graves' hyperthyroidism.

A few counts support this clonotype. The chain is built from TRBV6-1 and TRBJ1-5; D perhaps matches TRBD1 (5 bases). This CDR3 is 14 amino acids long. CDR1 MNHNS and CDR2 SASEGT come from the germline V gene. V lost 5 bases and J lost 4, with 12 bases in between. The CDR3 protein is CASSIGGHNQPQHF. CDR3 coding DNA: TGTGCCAGCAGTATCGGGGGTCATAATCAGCCCCAGCATTTT.

This clonotype was counted between two and nine times. This chain joins TRBV7-3 and TRBJ2-6; 11 bases are shared with TRBD2. CDR1 and CDR2 from the germline V gene are SGHTA and FQGTGA. Germline trimming cut 6 bases from V and 4 bases from J; bases unmatched to any gene: 17. The CDR3 loop spans 20 amino acids. The CDR3 DNA reads TGTGCCAGCAGTGTTTTAGCGGGAGGGCCACCCACCCAGGGGGCCAACGTCCTGACTTTC. Its translation: CASSVLAGGPPTQGANVLTF.

This clonotype has a handful of counts. V is TRBV29-1 and J is TRBJ2-1, with TRBD2 identical over 10 bases. This CDR3 spans 15 amino acids. Germline lookup yields CDR1 SQVTM and CDR2 ANQGSEA. Losses at the gene ends were 7 bases for V and 8 bases for J; bases not matched to a gene: 14. The CDR3 region has the DNA TGCAGCGGCACCTTCCTAGCGGGAGTTAGCTATGAGCAGTTCTTC. Protein product: CSGTFLAGVSYEQFF.